This TCR beta chain originates from a study of long-term antiretroviral therapy in people with HIV. Findings and caveats of the study: Increased diversity was seen after ART, yet it remained lower than in transplant donor controls.

Germline trimming cut 0 bases from V and 1 base from J; bases unmatched to any gene: 6. Per the germline V gene, CDR1 is KGHSH and CDR2 is LQKENI. The CDR3 sequence is 17 residues long. Running of the v3.0 immunoSEQ assay took place at survey level. Method: immunoSEQ multiplex PCR; TCRdb's copy keeps in-frame clones and lacks some. The top ten clones hold about 18% of a sample with around 22,000 clones, roughly 84% of them seen once. A word on this clone: What it binds is not known.

The V and J genes are TRBV18 and TRBJ1-2; 9 bases are a match to TRBD1. The sample consisted of unsorted PBMCs, taken 0.1 years before starting antiretroviral therapy. The receptor was isolated from a man between 18 and 35 years old with HIV. The CDR3, as DNA: TGTGCCAGCTCACCACCGGACAGGGGCGGCATTAACTATGGCTACACCTTC. This encodes CASSPPDRGGINYGYTF.